The rows below give T cell receptor beta chains drawn from one sample of a study of shared clonotypes between healthy human individuals. Sequencing used immunoSEQ multiplex PCR; TCRdb keeps in-frame clones, though not all of them. This table holds about 820,000 clones, over 90% found once. The sequencing sample was made of naive CD8+ T cells sorted from blood. These TCRs come from a man aged 25 to 40 in good health. Both conserved end residues are part of each CDR3. D genes are given only for firm matches. Some rows mark clone size as missing; the rest say once, few, many or name a class of expanded clone.

TRBV5-4	once	TRBJ2-3	-	CASSLVTSTDTQYF	TGTGCCAGCAGCTTGGTTACGTCTACAGATACGCAGTATTTT
TRBV7-2	once	TRBJ2-2	TRBD2	CASSIGLAGGTGELFF	TGTGCCAGCAGCATAGGACTAGCGGGAGGCACCGGGGAGCTGTTTTTT
TRBV5-8	-	TRBJ1-1	-	CASRAQGLTEAFF	TGTGCCAGCAGGGCGCAGGGACTTACTGAAGCTTTCTTT
TRBV7-9	-	TRBJ2-5	TRBD1	CASSTPRGQGQETQYF	TGTGCCAGCAGCACACCAAGGGGACAGGGTCAAGAGACCCAGTACTTC
TRBV6-5	once	TRBJ2-3	-	CASSYLGTDTQYF	TGTGCCAGCAGTTACCTAGGCACAGATACGCAGTATTTT
TRBV11-3	once	TRBJ2-3	TRBD2	CASSLFASGSTDTQYF	TGTGCCAGCAGCTTATTCGCTAGCGGGAGCACAGATACGCAGTATTTT
TRBV6-5	few	TRBJ2-1	-	CASQRGTSNYNEQFF	TGTGCCAGCCAAAGAGGGACTTCTAACTACAATGAGCAGTTCTTC
TRBV6-5	-	TRBJ2-5	TRBD2	CASRVAGGQETQYF	TGTGCCAGCAGGGTAGCGGGAGGGCAAGAGACCCAGTACTTC
TRBV7-8	-	TRBJ2-7	-	CASSLELASAYEQYF	TGTGCCAGCAGCTTAGAGTTAGCATCAGCCTACGAGCAGTACTTC
TRBV7-8	-	TRBJ2-1	TRBD1	CASRKTGLSYNEQFF	TGTGCCAGCAGAAAGACAGGGTTGAGCTACAATGAGCAGTTCTTC
TRBV11-2	-	TRBJ1-5	-	CASSNGGSQPQHF	TGTGCCAGCAGCAACGGCGGTTCTCAGCCCCAGCATTTT
TRBV7-8	-	TRBJ1-1	-	CASSLSRGATEAFF	TGTGCCAGCAGCTTATCGCGGGGAGCCACTGAAGCTTTCTTT
TRBV10-3	-	TRBJ2-3	TRBD1	CAISEPVRDRLGTDTQYF	TGTGCCATCAGTGAACCGGTCCGGGACAGGCTGGGCACAGATACGCAGTATTTT
TRBV29-1	-	TRBJ2-1	TRBD2	CSVERDSGSRVNEQFF	TGCAGCGTTGAAAGGGATAGCGGGAGTCGGGTCAATGAGCAGTTCTTC
TRBV27	-	TRBJ2-2	TRBD2	CASSLASGSSTGELFF	TGTGCCAGCAGTTTAGCCAGCGGGAGTAGCACCGGGGAGCTGTTTTTT
TRBV7-2	-	TRBJ2-1	TRBD2	CASSLGTSGRYNEQFF	TGTGCCAGCAGCTTAGGGACTAGCGGGAGATACAATGAGCAGTTCTTC
TRBV6-5	-	TRBJ1-1	-	CASSQGLNTEAFF	TGTGCCAGCAGTCAGGGTTTGAACACTGAAGCTTTCTTT
TRBV12-5	-	TRBJ2-4	TRBD1	CASGLGGRGLAKNIQYF	TGTGCTAGTGGTTTGGGTGGCAGGGGGCTAGCCAAAAACATTCAGTACTTC
TRBV7-9	few	TRBJ1-3	-	CASSLRSSGNTIYF	TGTGCCAGCAGCTTACGTAGCTCTGGAAACACCATATATTTT
TRBV7-9	-	TRBJ2-7	-	CASSPESREQYF	TGTGCCAGCAGCCCTGAGTCCCGCGAGCAGTACTTC
TRBV7-9	-	TRBJ2-1	-	CASSPSVNEQFF	TGTGCCAGCAGCCCCTCCGTCAATGAGCAGTTCTTC
TRBV27	-	TRBJ2-5	-	CASARQGPLPGETQYF	TGTGCCAGCGCGCGGCAGGGACCCCTCCCAGGGGAGACCCAGTACTTC
TRBV27	-	TRBJ2-7	-	CASSVASGGLYEQYF	TGTGCCAGCAGTGTAGCCTCTGGGGGTCTCTACGAGCAGTACTTC
TRBV28	-	TRBJ1-5	-	CASSFKHYSNQPQHF	TGTGCCAGCAGTTTCAAGCATTATAGCAATCAGCCCCAGCATTTT
TRBV30	-	TRBJ2-1	TRBD2	CAWRIPRTSGRSSNEQFF	TGTGCCTGGAGAATCCCGAGGACTAGCGGGAGGTCCTCCAATGAGCAGTTCTTC
TRBV12-5	-	TRBJ2-1	TRBD2	CASGLAGGSYNEQFF	TGTGCTAGTGGCCTAGCGGGAGGCTCCTACAATGAGCAGTTCTTC
TRBV27	once	TRBJ2-5	-	CASSFAGNQETQYF	TGTGCCAGCAGTTTCGCGGGGAATCAAGAGACCCAGTACTTC
TRBV9	-	TRBJ2-5	-	CASSVGVGAQYF	TGTGCCAGCAGCGTAGGAGTGGGGGCCCAGTACTTC
TRBV19	-	TRBJ2-7	-	CASSNRHRDSEQYF	TGTGCCAGTAGTAACCGCCACCGGGACTCCGAGCAGTACTTC
TRBV7-9	-	TRBJ2-1	-	CASSLVQTLYNEQFF	TGTGCCAGCAGCTTAGTTCAGACACTCTACAATGAGCAGTTCTTC
TRBV30	-	TRBJ2-5	TRBD2	CAWSVPAGDQTQYF	TGTGCCTGGAGTGTACCAGCGGGAGACCAGACCCAGTACTTC
TRBV11-2	-	TRBJ2-3	-	CASSFLGGTQYF	TGTGCCAGCAGCTTCCTCGGGGGTACGCAGTATTTT
TRBV30	-	TRBJ1-4	-	CAWKVDGAGNEKLFF	TGTGCCTGGAAGGTCGACGGTGCCGGAAATGAAAAACTGTTTTTT
TRBV27	-	TRBJ1-2	TRBD1	CASSLILTGGLLHGYTF	TGTGCCAGCAGTCTGATCCTGACAGGGGGCCTACTCCATGGCTACACCTTC
TRBV9	-	TRBJ2-6	-	CASSGLSSGANVLTF	TGTGCCAGCAGCGGGTTAAGCTCTGGGGCCAACGTCCTGACTTTC
TRBV27	once	TRBJ2-7	-	CASSWVGGYEQYF	TGTGCCAGCAGTTGGGTGGGCGGGTACGAGCAGTACTTC
TRBV21-1	-	TRBJ1-1	-	CARGGQGRYRDTEAFF	TGTGCCAGGGGAGGACAGGGTAGGTACCGCGACACTGAAGCTTTCTTT
TRBV7-2	-	TRBJ1-1	-	CASSRGRTLNTEAFF	TGTGCCAGCAGCCGCGGACGGACCCTGAACACTGAAGCTTTCTTT
TRBV4-3	-	TRBJ2-1	-	CASSQERWEARDEQFF	TGCGCCAGCAGCCAAGAGAGGTGGGAGGCACGGGATGAGCAGTTCTTC
TRBV4-2	-	TRBJ2-3	-	CASSQDPLGGTDTQYF	TGTGCCAGCAGCCAAGACCCCCTGGGGGGCACAGATACGCAGTATTTT
TRBV7-9	few	TRBJ2-7	-	CASSQSILYEQYF	TGTGCCAGCAGCCAAAGCATCCTGTACGAGCAGTACTTC
TRBV13	-	TRBJ2-5	TRBD1	CASSSQPDRGETQYF	TGTGCCAGCAGCTCCCAACCCGACAGGGGAGAGACCCAGTACTTC
TRBV21-1	-	TRBJ2-1	-	CASRTGTRGNNEQFF	TGTGCCAGCAGAACCGGGACTAGGGGTAACAATGAGCAGTTCTTC
TRBV6-4	-	TRBJ1-1	-	CASSDGGGNAFF	TGTGCCAGCAGTGACGGCGGGGGTAATGCTTTCTTT
TRBV7-6	once	TRBJ1-5	-	CASSLPGAHQPQHF	TGTGCCAGCAGCTTACCAGGGGCGCATCAGCCCCAGCATTTT
TRBV6-1	few	TRBJ2-3	TRBD2	CASSLTSGRPDTQYF	TGTGCCAGCAGTTTGACTAGCGGGAGGCCAGATACGCAGTATTTT
TRBV10-2	-	TRBJ2-7	-	CASSENFEQYF	TGCGCCAGCAGTGAGAATTTCGAGCAGTACTTC
TRBV10-1	-	TRBJ2-3	-	CASSEVKSTDTQYF	TGCGCCAGCAGTGAAGTCAAAAGCACAGATACGCAGTATTTT
TRBV7-2	once	TRBJ2-7	-	CASSLWVGPYEQYF	TGTGCCAGCAGCTTATGGGTTGGCCCCTACGAGCAGTACTTC
TRBV6-1	-	TRBJ2-5	TRBD2	CASRAPGLRETQYF	TGTGCCAGCAGGGCTCCGGGACTAAGAGAGACCCAGTACTTC
TRBV14	-	TRBJ2-7	-	CASSRWGSEQYF	TGTGCCAGCAGCCGCTGGGGTAGCGAGCAGTACTTC
TRBV19	-	TRBJ2-1	-	CASSGKEGVPSYNEQFF	TGTGCCAGTAGCGGTAAGGAGGGGGTCCCCTCCTACAATGAGCAGTTCTTC